Each of the 23 T cell receptor beta chains below was sequenced from the same sample in a study of cytomegalovirus exposure and HLA in healthy donors. In the PCR, 60 Vbeta and 13 Jbeta primers were used. Measured with immunoSEQ multiplex PCR; TCRdb has only the in-frame clones, and not every one. The repertoire has fewer than 200,000 clones, over 60% of them found once; the top ten carry more than 2.5%. The material sequenced was PBMCs. These receptors came from a woman aged 30 to 39 in good health and CMV-seronegative.

The chain is built from TRBV21-1 and TRBJ2-7; TRBD2, the table's D call, was not compared with the DNA. TRBV21-1 is listed as a pseudogene. The length of the CDR3 is 15 residues. The CDR3 loop reads CASSPLGRATYEQYF. The CDR3 DNA reads TGTGCCAGCAGTCCCCTCGGGAGGGCAACCTACGAGCAGTACTTC.

This clone was seen only a few times. The rearrangement links TRBV4-3 to TRBJ1-5; D might be TRBD1 (6 bases). The CDR3 loop spans 16 amino acids. The V gene's germline CDR1 is LGHNA and CDR2 YSLEER. V gave up 3 bases and J gave up 0 bases, with 12 bases separating them. In DNA, the CDR3 is TGCGCCAGCAGCCACCGTAGGGACACTAGCAATCAGCCCCAGCATTTT. Amino acid sequence: CASSHRRDTSNQPQHF.

The genes are TRBV28 and TRBJ2-7; 10 nucleotides match TRBD1. The germline CDR1 and CDR2 sequences are MDHEN and SYDVKM. V dropped 6 bases and J dropped 4; count of bases not matched to a gene: 9. The CDR3 sequence is 15 residues long. The CDR3 DNA is TGTGCCAGCAGACCCGCCCCGGGACAGGGGTACGAGCAGTACTTC. Residues: CASRPAPGQGYEQYF.

Turning to this clone: At one of its ends the junction is not consistent with the germline gene, which may arise from a read error. The sample has other DNA sequences that encode this CDR3 too. The CDR3 DNA follows: TGTGCCAGCTCCTACCAGACCGGGTCCAATCAGCCCCAGCATTTC. The encoded protein is CASSYQTGSNQPQHF. The chain recombines TRBV18 with TRBJ1-5; D gene unclear. Germline V gives CDR1 KGHSH, CDR2 LQKENI. The length of the CDR3 is 15 residues.

The V and J genes are TRBV5-1 and TRBJ1-2; 7 nucleotides match TRBD1. Germline lookup yields CDR1 SGHRS and CDR2 YFSETQ. The CDR3 is made up of 16 amino acids. Trimming cost V 4 bases and J 0 bases; bases outside gene matches: 9. DNA for the CDR3: TGCGCCAGCAGCCTTGCGGGGACAGCTACTAACTATGGCTACACCTTC. It is translated as CASSLAGTATNYGYTF. The entire variable domain, with the rest obtained from reference TRBV5-1 and TRBJ1-2, is as follows: KAGVTQTPRYLIKTRGQQVTLSCSPISGHRSVSWYQQTPGQGLQFLFEYFSETQRNKGNFPGRFSGRQFSNSRSEMNVSTLELGDSALYLCASSLAGTATNYGYTFGSGTRLTVV.

Points on this clone: Its ends do not fully match the called genes, so a read error is possible. The same CDR3 can be traced to other DNA sequences in this sample. The chain carries TRBV2 and TRBJ1-2; D possibly corresponds to TRBD1 (5 bases). CDR1 and CDR2 from the germline V gene are SNHLY and FYNNEI. This CDR3 region has 15 residues. The CDR3 region is CASSEYKGLVSGYTF. The CDR3 nucleotides are TGCGCCAGCAGTGAATATAAGGGACTAGTCTCTGGCTACACCTTC.

The chain uses TRBV4-3 and TRBJ2-7; D not resolved. Germline CDR1 LGHNA, CDR2 YSLEER. This CDR3 comprises 14 residues. V shed 0 bases and J shed 1 base, with 7 bases lying between them. CDR3 DNA: TGCGCCAGCAGCCAAGATACTATATCCTACGAGCAGTACTTC. This encodes CASSQDTISYEQYF.

The chain recombines TRBV5-4 with TRBJ2-7; 12 bases match TRBD2. The length of the CDR3 is 14 residues. V dropped 4 bases and J dropped 4; count of bases not matched to a gene: 3. Germline V CDR1 and CDR2: SGHNT, YYREEE (reference sequence). The CDR3 loop is CASSIGTSGYEQYF. The CDR3 DNA follows: TGTGCCAGCAGCATCGGGACTAGCGGGTACGAGCAGTACTTC.

J is TRBJ2-5 and V is TRBV13; 10 bases align to TRBD1. This CDR3 comprises 16 residues. The V and J ends lost 4 bases and 5 bases, in that order; junction bases with no gene match: 10. Germline lookup yields CDR1 PRHDT and CDR2 FYEKMQ (reference sequence). The CDR3 region is CASSSIRQGAGETQYF. The CDR3 DNA follows: TGTGCCAGCAGCTCTATCCGACAGGGGGCGGGTGAGACCCAGTACTTC.

The chain employs TRBV7-2 and TRBJ1-2, with a possible D match to TRBD1 (5 bases). CDR1 is SGHTA, CDR2 FQGNSA, per germline. The V end lost 1 base, the J end lost 3 bases, and 9 bases lay between the germline ends. The length of the CDR3 is 14 residues. The CDR3 sequence is CASSLDRLDYGYTF. CDR3 sequence (DNA): TGTGCCAGCAGCTTAGACAGGCTGGACTATGGCTACACCTTC.

This clone was counted only a few times. The chain links TRBV6-1 to TRBJ2-7; 10 bases are a match to TRBD1. V shed 3 bases and J 3 bases; nucleotides not matched to a gene: 5. The CDR3 consists of 15 residues. Germline V gives CDR1 MNHNS, CDR2 SASEGT. The CDR3 DNA reads as TGTGCCAGCAGTGATGGGACAGGGGTGGACTACGAGCAGTACTTC. Protein: CASSDGTGVDYEQYF.

The genes are TRBV27 and TRBJ2-7; a weak D match, TRBD2 (5 bases). V was clipped by 6 bases and J by 2 bases, with 14 bases between them. Germline loops: CDR1 MNHEY, CDR2 SMNVEV (reference sequence). CDR3 length: 14 residues. CDR3 nucleotide sequence: TGTGCCAGCAGCCTAGGGAGAGGACCCTACGAGCAGTACTTC. Amino acid sequence: CASSLGRGPYEQYF.

The chain links TRBV19 to TRBJ2-2; TRBD2 is a possible D gene (5 bases). CDR3 length: 13 amino acids. Germline loops: CDR1 LNHDA, CDR2 SQIVND (reference sequence). With 5 bases removed from V and 6 bases from J, the gap between germline ends came to 10 bases. The chain's CDR3 is CASSPLGPGELFF. Here the CDR3 DNA reads TGTGCCAGTAGTCCACTAGGACCCGGGGAGCTGTTTTTT.

This clone has just a few counts. V usage is TRBV10-2 and J usage is TRBJ2-7; TRBD2 agrees at 11 bases. The CDR3 covers 14 residues. The J segment lost 1 base and the V segment lost 6 bases, leaving 2 bases of the junction unmatched. Germline V gene sequence: CDR1 WSHSY, CDR2 SAAADI. The CDR3, as DNA: TGCGCCAGCAGGACTAGCGGGAAGTCCTACGAGCAGTACTTC. Translated: CASRTSGKSYEQYF.

This clone was observed once. V and J are TRBV25-1 and TRBJ2-3, with 12 bases lining up with TRBD2. Trimming at V came to 4 bases and at J to 0 bases, leaving 2 bases not matched to a gene. CDR3 length: 16 amino acids. Per germline, CDR1 MGHDK and CDR2 SYGVNS. For the CDR3, the DNA is TGTGCCAGCAGTGTTGGGACTAGCGGGAGCACAGATACGCAGTATTTT. This gives the protein CASSVGTSGSTDTQYF.

This clone was recorded a few times. The rearrangement uses TRBV7-9 and TRBJ1-1; no firm D call. Between the trimmed V and J ends, which lost 1 base and 7 bases, there was a span of 10 bases. CDR3 length: 13 residues. Germline-derived CDR1 and CDR2 are SEHNR and FQNEAQ (reference sequence). The CDR3 DNA reads TGTGCCAGCAGCTTAGAGTTCGGGGTTGAAGCTTTCTTT. Translation gives CASSLEFGVEAFF. The entire variable domain, with the rest obtained from reference TRBV7-9 and TRBJ1-1, is as follows: DTGVSQNPRHKITKRGQNVTFRCDPISEHNRLYWYRQTLGQGPEFLTYFQNEAQLEKSRLLSDRFSAERPKGSFSTLEIQRTEQGDSAMYLCASSLEFGVEAFFGQGTRLTVV.

The chain links TRBV7-3 to TRBJ2-1; 11 bases are shared with TRBD1. CDR3 length: 14 residues. The J segment lost 8 bases and the V segment lost 4 bases, leaving 4 bases of the junction unmatched. The germline gives CDR1 SGHTA, CDR2 FQGTGA. The CDR3 DNA reads as TGTGCCAGCAGCTCCGGACAGGGGGCTGATGAGCAGTTCTTC. Protein sequence: CASSSGQGADEQFF.

The chain uses TRBV5-1 and TRBJ2-7; 12 nucleotides match TRBD1. Germline V gene lookup returns CDR1 SGHRS and CDR2 YFSETQ. The CDR3 has 16 amino acids. The junction had 11 bases not matched to a gene; V was cut back by 4 bases and J by 6 bases. CDR3 sequence reads: CASSLGQGAGPVEQYF. Here the CDR3 DNA reads TGCGCCAGCAGCCTGGGACAGGGGGCGGGTCCCGTCGAGCAGTACTTC.

This chain uses TRBV30 with TRBJ2-5; D remains unclear. The J call could be wrong; TRBJ2-7 is a better fit for the DNA end. This CDR3 spans 14 amino acids. Germline-derived CDR1 and CDR2 are GTSNPN and SVGIG (reference sequence). CDR3 nucleotide sequence: TGTGCCTGGAGTTTCGTACTGAACTCCTACGAGCAGTACTTC. Its translation is CAWSFVLNSYEQYF.

J is TRBJ2-5 and V is TRBV4-1; tentative D call: TRBD1 (5 bases). CDR1 and CDR2 (germline): MGHRA, YSYEKL. This CDR3 contains 15 residues. Trimming pared 4 bases from V and 3 bases from J, leaving 15 bases between. CDR3 nucleotide sequence: TGCGCCAGCAGCCCCGAGCAGGGAAGGGAAGAGACCCAGTACTTC. It translates to CASSPEQGREETQYF.

The chain employs TRBV7-6 and TRBJ2-3; 9 bases map to TRBD2. V was clipped by 1 base and J by 6 bases; unmatched bases: 8. Per the germline V gene, CDR1 is SGHVS and CDR2 is FNYEAQ. This CDR3 region has 16 residues. CDR3 residues: CASSLVAGEGGDTQYF. The CDR3 DNA reads TGTGCCAGCAGCTTAGTAGCGGGAGAGGGGGGGGATACGCAGTATTTT. Drawing the rest from reference TRBV7-6 and TRBJ2-3, the complete variable domain is GAGVSQSPRYKVTKRGQDVALRCDPISGHVSLYWYRQALGQGPEFLTYFNYEAQQDKSGLPNDRFSAERPEGSISTLTIQRTEQRDSAMYRCASSLVAGEGGDTQYFGPGTRLTVL.

This chain joins TRBV5-1 and TRBJ1-4, with D possibly being TRBD1 (6 bases). The CDR3 totals 14 residues. Germline V CDR1 and CDR2: SGHRS, YFSETQ. Trimming pared 4 bases from V and 10 bases from J, leaving 17 bases between. CDR3: CASSPDRPLVKLFF. In DNA, the CDR3 is TGCGCCAGCAGCCCTGACAGGCCTTTGGTAAAACTGTTTTTT.

This chain links TRBV28 with TRBJ2-5; 10 bases agree with TRBD2. There are 15 residues in the CDR3. CDR1 MDHEN and CDR2 SYDVKM come from the germline V gene. V gave up 6 bases and J gave up 4 bases; unmatched junction bases: 8. DNA of the CDR3: TGTGCCAGCAGATGGGCCCCTAGCGGGGGAGAGACCCAGTACTTC. This codes for CASRWAPSGGETQYF.